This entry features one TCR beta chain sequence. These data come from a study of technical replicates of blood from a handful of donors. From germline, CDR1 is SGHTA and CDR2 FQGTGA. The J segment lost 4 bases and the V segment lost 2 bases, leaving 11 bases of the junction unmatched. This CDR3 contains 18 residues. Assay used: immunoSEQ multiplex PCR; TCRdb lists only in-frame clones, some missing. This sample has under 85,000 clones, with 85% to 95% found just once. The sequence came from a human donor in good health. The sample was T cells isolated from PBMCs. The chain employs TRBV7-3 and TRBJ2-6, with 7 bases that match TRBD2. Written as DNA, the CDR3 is TGTGCCAGCAGCTTACAAGTCAGCGGGGACGTGGGGGCCAACGTCCTGACTTTC. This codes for CASSLQVSGDVGANVLTF.